This TCR beta chain was recorded in a study of Graves' ophthalmopathy and Graves' hyperthyroidism. The V and J ends lost 7 bases and 0 bases respectively, with 5 bases between them. The CDR3 is made up of 13 amino acids. In germline, CDR1 is KGHDR, CDR2 SFDVKD. This clonotype was picked up many times. For repertoire sequencing, the TCR beta CDR3 regions were amplified from RNA transcripts. First-round RT-PCR with HTBI primers preceded a second-round multiplex PCR. A single record per CDR3 protein comes from TCRdb applying MiXCR to the multiplex PCR reads. Of some 520,000 distinct CDR3 sequences detected, around 15% appear once; the ten largest clones hold approximately 9.8%.

The chain uses TRBV24-1 and TRBJ2-2, with no clear D. This TCR was sampled from a woman aged 25 to 39 with Graves' ophthalmopathy. Sequencing was performed on blood. CDR3 sequence (DNA): TGTGCCACCAGAGGGACGAACACCGGGGAGCTGTTTTTT. It specifies CATRGTNTGELFF.